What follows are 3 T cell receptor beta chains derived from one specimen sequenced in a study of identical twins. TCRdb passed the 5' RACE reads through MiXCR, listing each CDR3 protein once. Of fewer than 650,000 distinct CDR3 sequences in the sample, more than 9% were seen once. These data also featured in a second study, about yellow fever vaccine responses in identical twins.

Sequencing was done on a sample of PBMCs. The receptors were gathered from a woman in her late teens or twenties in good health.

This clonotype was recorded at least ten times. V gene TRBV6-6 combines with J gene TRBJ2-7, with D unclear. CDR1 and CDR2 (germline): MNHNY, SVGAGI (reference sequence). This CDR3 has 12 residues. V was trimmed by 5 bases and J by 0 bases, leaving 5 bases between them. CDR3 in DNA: TGTGCCAGCAGTCACGGCTCCTACGAGCAGTACTTC. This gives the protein CASSHGSYEQYF.

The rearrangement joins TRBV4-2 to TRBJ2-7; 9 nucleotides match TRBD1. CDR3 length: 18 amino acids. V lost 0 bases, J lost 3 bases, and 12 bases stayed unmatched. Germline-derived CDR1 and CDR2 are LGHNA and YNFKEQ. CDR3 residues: CASSQDPLHRGQSYEQYF. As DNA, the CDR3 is TGTGCCAGCAGCCAAGATCCCCTCCACAGGGGGCAAAGCTACGAGCAGTACTTC.

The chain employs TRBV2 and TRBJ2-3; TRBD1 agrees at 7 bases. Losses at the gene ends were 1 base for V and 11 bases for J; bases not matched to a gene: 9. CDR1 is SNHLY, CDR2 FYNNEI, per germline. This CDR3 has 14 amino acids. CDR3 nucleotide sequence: TGTGCCAGCAGTGAAGACAGGGGCCCGTCGAGGCAGTATTTT. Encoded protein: CASSEDRGPSRQYF.